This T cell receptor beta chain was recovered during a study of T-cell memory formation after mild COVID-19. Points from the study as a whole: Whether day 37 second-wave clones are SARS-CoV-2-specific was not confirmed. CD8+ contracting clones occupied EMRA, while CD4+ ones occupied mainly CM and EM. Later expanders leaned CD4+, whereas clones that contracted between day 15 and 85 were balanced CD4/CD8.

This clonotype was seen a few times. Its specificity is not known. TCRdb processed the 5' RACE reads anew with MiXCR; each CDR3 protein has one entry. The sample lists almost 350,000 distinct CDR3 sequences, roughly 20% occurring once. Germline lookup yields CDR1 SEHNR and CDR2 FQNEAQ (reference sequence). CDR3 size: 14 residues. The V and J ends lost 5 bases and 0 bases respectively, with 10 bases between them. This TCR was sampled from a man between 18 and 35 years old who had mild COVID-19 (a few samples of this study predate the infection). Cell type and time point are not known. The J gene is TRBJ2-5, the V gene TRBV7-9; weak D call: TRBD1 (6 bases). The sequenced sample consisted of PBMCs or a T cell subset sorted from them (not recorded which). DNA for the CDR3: TGTGCCAGCAGCCGAGGGACAAACCAAGAGACCCAGTACTTC. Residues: CASSRGTNQETQYF.